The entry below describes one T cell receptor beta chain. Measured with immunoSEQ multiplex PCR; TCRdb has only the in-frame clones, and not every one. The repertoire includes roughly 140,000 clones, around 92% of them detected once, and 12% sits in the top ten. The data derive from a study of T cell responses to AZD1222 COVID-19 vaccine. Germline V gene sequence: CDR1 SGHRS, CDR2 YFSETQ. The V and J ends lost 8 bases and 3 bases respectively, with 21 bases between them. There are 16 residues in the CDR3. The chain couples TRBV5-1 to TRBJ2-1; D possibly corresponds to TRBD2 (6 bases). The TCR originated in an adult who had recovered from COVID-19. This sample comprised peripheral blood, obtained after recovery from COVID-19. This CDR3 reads CASQDVKPGLYNEQFF. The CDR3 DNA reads TGCGCCAGTCAGGATGTCAAGCCGGGACTCTACAATGAGCAGTTCTTC.